Below, one T cell receptor (beta chain) is given with its context. The antigen is unknown. Primers for the PCR totalled 60 Vbeta and 13 Jbeta. The method was immunoSEQ multiplex PCR; TCRdb's version includes in-frame clones alone and lacks a portion of them. This table has about 160,000 clones, approximately 80% appearing once. The data stem from a study of cytomegalovirus exposure and HLA in healthy donors. Study-wide background: Within an early data release were 85 million or so unique TCRs drawn from HLA-typed donors. The Caucasian-associated ancestry cluster held 65% to 90% of roughly 370 genotyped donors. Study findings and constraints: Relative to the approximately 700-donor mean, N-insertions were reportedly fewer in an Asian-associated ancestry cluster in a later analysis.

Healthy people donating bone marrow made up the donors. The clonotype originates from a woman aged 50 to 60 in good health and CMV-seronegative. The sample was PBMCs.

The DNA for the CDR3 is TGTGCCAGCTCACCAAGAGACAGGGAAAGAGAGACCCAGTACTTC. Residues: CASSPRDRERETQYF. The chain employs TRBV18 and TRBJ2-5, with 7 bases aligning to TRBD1. The germline V gene has CDR1 KGHSH and CDR2 LQKENI. V was clipped by 2 bases and J by 4 bases; unmatched bases: 7. The CDR3 runs 15 residues.